The 18 T cell receptor beta chains below all came from one sample that was sequenced in a study of T cells in Graves' hyperthyroidism and ophthalmopathy (dated by TCRdb to the late 2010s). The library was prepared using multiplex PCR. The sequencing machine was an Illumina HiSeq 2000. The TCR beta CDR3 regions were amplified from RNA transcripts. For the first round of RT-PCR on the TCR CDR3, the HTBI primer set was used together with the Qiagen OneStep RT-PCR kit. TCRdb reanalyzed the raw reads on its own, using fastp at Q25 for trimming and MiXCR for clone calling, and kept in-frame beta chains. Identical CDR3 proteins give one entry, which carries the most common genes and DNA. Across this sample there are fewer than 550,000 distinct CDR3 sequences, with about 15% seen only once. The ten largest clones add up to roughly 7.7% of the sample. Material for sequencing was blood. Receptors originate from a woman in her late teens or twenties with Graves' hyperthyroidism.

This clonotype was counted ten times or more. The V gene is TRBV28, the J gene TRBJ2-3, with TRBD1 matching 8 bases. Trimming cost V 7 bases and J 3 bases; bases outside gene matches: 6. Germline CDR1 MDHEN, CDR2 SYDVKM. The CDR3 totals 14 residues. The CDR3 loop is CASTQNRGTDTQYF. The CDR3 nucleotides are TGTGCCAGCACTCAAAACAGGGGGACAGATACGCAGTATTTT. The variable domain in full, with the rest retrieved from reference TRBV28 and TRBJ2-3, is DVKVTQSSRYLVKRTGEKVFLECVQDMDHENMFWYRQDPGLGLRLIYFSYDVKMKEKGDIPEGYSVSREKKERFSLILESASTNQTSMYLCASTQNRGTDTQYFGPGTRLTVL.

There are many counts of this clonotype. V and J are TRBV28 and TRBJ1-2, with TRBD1 identical over 10 bases. Germline values: CDR1 MDHEN, CDR2 SYDVKM. The CDR3 is 17 residues long. V lost 7 bases and J lost 4; bases outside the gene matches: 15. The CDR3 DNA reads TGTGCCAGCACCCCGGGGGACAGGGGATCCCCGATCTATGGCTACACCTTC. Its protein is CASTPGDRGSPIYGYTF.

This clonotype was detected ten times or more. The chain couples TRBV5-1 to TRBJ1-2; D is unresolved. Germline V gives CDR1 SGHRS, CDR2 YFSETQ. Trimming cost V 0 bases and J 8 bases, with 11 bases left between them. CDR3 length: 13 amino acids. CDR3 loop: CASSLGPSWGYTF. CDR3 coding DNA: TGCGCCAGCAGCTTGGGGCCCTCCTGGGGCTACACCTTC.

The CDR3 here is CASQGFWNTEAFF. DNA for the CDR3: TGTGCCAGCCAGGGGTTTTGGAACACTGAAGCTTTCTTT. The genes are TRBV19 and TRBJ1-1; the D gene is possibly TRBD1 (6 bases). The germline gives CDR1 LNHDA, CDR2 SQIVND (reference sequence). The CDR3 is made up of 13 amino acids. Deletions cut 9 bases from V and 1 base from J, with 12 bases between.

This clonotype was observed a few times. The gene calls are TRBV19 and TRBJ2-6; possible D gene TRBD1, 6 bases. Germline V gives CDR1 LNHDA, CDR2 SQIVND (reference sequence). The CDR3 extends over 18 amino acids. The ends were cut back, 1 base at V and 2 bases at J, with 15 bases in the middle. The CDR3 nucleotides are TGTGCCAGTAGTATAGTCAGGGGCGCTAGGACTGGGGCCAACGTCCTGACTTTC. It is translated as CASSIVRGARTGANVLTF. The full variable domain, its missing parts supplied by reference TRBV19 and TRBJ2-6, is DGGITQSPKYLFRKEGQNVTLSCEQNLNHDAMYWYRQDPGQGLRLIYYSQIVNDFQKGDIAEGYSVSREKKESFPLTVTSAQKNPTAFYLCASSIVRGARTGANVLTFGAGSRLTVL.

A few counts support this clonotype. The V and J genes are TRBV19 and TRBJ1-2; no firm D call. The CDR3 sequence is 12 residues long. The V end was cut by 1 base, the J end by 12 bases, with 12 bases between. From germline, CDR1 is LNHDA and CDR2 SQIVND (reference sequence). CDR3 DNA: TGTGCCAGTAGTATAGGAGGCTGGAGGCACACCTTC. Its protein is CASSIGGWRHTF.

As for this clonotype: A much larger clone sits a single nucleotide away, making a read error possible. This chain links TRBV18 with TRBJ1-4, with D uncertain. The CDR3 covers 14 residues. Germline lookup yields CDR1 KGHSH and CDR2 LQKENI. The CDR3 reads CASSAETTNGKLFF. The CDR3 DNA reads as TGTGCCAGCTCAGCGGAGACAACTAATGGAAAACTGTTTTTT.

This clonotype was picked up many times. The chain links TRBV6-5 to TRBJ2-1; unclear D gene. This CDR3 is 12 amino acids long. CDR1 is MNHEY and CDR2 is SVGAGI in the germline V gene. V was trimmed by 6 bases and J by 9 bases, leaving 12 bases between them. For the CDR3, the DNA is TGTGCCAGCAGCAAACTACTGGGTGAGCAGTTCTTC. This translates into CASSKLLGEQFF.

This clonotype was detected many times. This sequence joins TRBV2 and TRBJ2-7; TRBD2 matches 7 bases. Trimming removed 6 bases from V and 5 bases from J; junction bases left unmatched: 10. This CDR3 contains 14 residues. CDR1 is SNHLY, CDR2 FYNNEI, per germline. CDR3 amino acids: CASSTGLDHHEQYF. The CDR3 region has the DNA TGTGCCAGCAGCACCGGACTAGATCACCACGAGCAGTACTTC.

The chain combines TRBV10-3 with TRBJ2-2, with TRBD2 matching 10 bases. V was clipped by 5 bases and J by 1 base; unmatched bases: 4. CDR1 is ENHRY, CDR2 SYGVKD, per germline. This CDR3 has 16 residues. The CDR3 DNA reads TGTGCCATCAGTCTAGCGGGAGCCGTGAACACCGGGGAGCTGTTTTTT. Protein sequence: CAISLAGAVNTGELFF.

The rearrangement uses TRBV2 and TRBJ1-2; D not certain. The germline CDR1 and CDR2 sequences are SNHLY and FYNNEI. CDR3 length equals 12 residues. V was pared by 4 bases and J by 5 bases, with 8 bases between. The CDR3 loop is CASSARRYGYTF. The CDR3 DNA reads TGTGCCAGCAGTGCCCGTAGATATGGCTACACCTTC.

Details on this clonotype: This may stem from a read error, because a much larger clone lies one nucleotide away. This chain links TRBV5-6 with TRBJ1-1, with D possibly TRBD1 on 6 matching bases. The germline CDR1 and CDR2 sequences are SGHDT and YYEEEE. The CDR3 consists of 15 residues. In DNA form, the CDR3 reads TGTGCCAGCGGCTTGGGAACAGGGTGGAACACTGAAGCTTTCTTT. Translating gives CASGLGTGWNTEAFF.

The table lists this clonotype with a few counts. The chain links TRBV20-1 to TRBJ2-7, with TRBD2 identical over 10 bases. The ends lost 5 bases at V and 0 bases at J; junction bases unmatched: 10. This CDR3 region has 16 residues. Per the germline V gene, CDR1 is DFQATT and CDR2 is SNEGSKA (reference sequence). CDR3 sequence: CSASGASSGSSYEQYF. CDR3 nucleotides: TGCAGTGCTTCTGGGGCCTCTAGCGGGAGCTCCTACGAGCAGTACTTC.

This clonotype came up many times. The chain links TRBV6-1 to TRBJ2-7; D is possibly TRBD1 (5 bases). The V gene lost 0 bases and the J gene lost 6 bases, with 9 bases spanning the gap. This CDR3 contains 13 residues. Germline CDR1 reads MNHNS; CDR2 reads SASEGT. CDR3 in amino acids: CASSEADTGEQYF. The CDR3 coding sequence is TGTGCCAGCAGTGAAGCTGACACAGGCGAGCAGTACTTC.

This clonotype was found a few times. J is TRBJ2-5 and V is TRBV5-1; 7 nucleotides match TRBD1. Germline CDR1 reads SGHRS; CDR2 reads YFSETQ. V lost 4 bases and J lost 4; bases outside the gene matches: 7. There are 14 residues in the CDR3. CDR3 nucleotides: TGCGCCAGCAGCCCAACAGGGGACGGAGAGACCCAGTACTTC. Its translation is CASSPTGDGETQYF.

This clonotype was counted at least ten times. The V gene is TRBV19, the J gene TRBJ2-7; TRBD1 aligns across 9 bases. V gave up 5 bases and J gave up 0 bases; unmatched junction bases: 5. The CDR3 is made up of 15 amino acids. In germline, CDR1 is LNHDA, CDR2 SQIVND (reference sequence). Written as DNA, the CDR3 is TGTGCCAGTAGTCAACCGGGACAGGGCTCCTACGAGCAGTACTTC. Protein sequence: CASSQPGQGSYEQYF.

This chain connects TRBV20-1 to TRBJ1-4; 10 positions match TRBD1. CDR3 length equals 16 residues. Germline V gene lookup returns CDR1 DFQATT and CDR2 SNEGSKA (reference sequence). V lost 6 bases to trimming and J lost 2 bases; unmatched junction nucleotides: 9. The CDR3 sequence is CSAGTGDDGTNEKLFF. CDR3 DNA sequence: TGCAGTGCCGGGACAGGGGACGATGGGACTAATGAAAAACTGTTTTTT.

This clonotype was seen a few times. The chain carries TRBV6-5 and TRBJ2-1, with TRBD2 identical over 10 bases. Unmatched junction bases numbered 6, after V lost 2 bases and J lost 8 bases. The CDR3 totals 15 residues. The germline V gene has CDR1 MNHEY and CDR2 SVGAGI. The CDR3 DNA reads as TGTGCCAGCAGTTACAGGCCTAGCGGGAGCCATGAGCAGTTCTTC. Its translation: CASSYRPSGSHEQFF.